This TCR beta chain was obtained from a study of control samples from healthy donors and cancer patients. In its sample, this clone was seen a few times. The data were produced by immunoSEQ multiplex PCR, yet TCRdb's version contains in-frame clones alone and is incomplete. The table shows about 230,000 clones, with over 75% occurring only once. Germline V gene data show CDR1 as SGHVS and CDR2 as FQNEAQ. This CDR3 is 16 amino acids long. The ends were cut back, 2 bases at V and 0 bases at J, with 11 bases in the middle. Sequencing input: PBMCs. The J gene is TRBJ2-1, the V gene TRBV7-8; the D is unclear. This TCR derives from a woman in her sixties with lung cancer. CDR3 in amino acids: CASSLFKFSSYNEQFF. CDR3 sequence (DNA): TGTGCCAGCAGCTTATTTAAGTTTAGCTCCTACAATGAGCAGTTCTTC.